Following are 26 T cell receptor beta chains from one sample sequenced in a study of cytomegalovirus exposure and HLA in healthy donors. TCRdb's copy holds only in-frame clones and misses some; the assay was immunoSEQ multiplex PCR. The data show over 200,000 clones, around 90% seen once. What was sequenced was PBMCs. These receptors all come from a woman between 18 and 29 years old in good health and CMV-seronegative.

This sequence joins TRBV27 and TRBJ1-6; D is undetermined. This CDR3 comprises 16 residues. V lost 4 bases, J lost 7 bases, and 17 bases lay in between. Germline loops: CDR1 MNHEY, CDR2 SMNVEV (reference sequence). CDR3 DNA: TGTGCCAGCAGTTCGCGATGGTGGAGGGTGAATTCACCCCTCCACTTT. Translated: CASSSRWWRVNSPLHF.

This clone was seen more than once but under ten times. The same CDR3 can be traced to other DNA sequences in this sample. The J gene is TRBJ1-2, the V gene TRBV2; 7 nucleotides align to TRBD1. Germline V lookup: CDR1 SNHLY, CDR2 FYNNEI. The trim removed 5 bases at V and 1 base at J, leaving 1 base unmatched. The CDR3 covers 13 residues. CDR3 DNA: TGTGCCAGCAGTCGGGACAGTAACTATGGCTACACCTTC. This translates into CASSRDSNYGYTF.

This rearrangement joins TRBV2 to TRBJ2-1; 10 bases match TRBD1. CDR1 and CDR2 (germline): SNHLY, FYNNEI. V gave up 9 bases and J gave up 6 bases; unmatched junction bases: 14. The CDR3 extends over 16 amino acids. The CDR3 reads CASTQVPGQGSNEQFF. In DNA, the CDR3 is TGTGCCAGTACTCAAGTCCCGGGACAGGGGAGCAATGAGCAGTTCTTC.

This chain links TRBV7-2 with TRBJ2-1, with 11 positions matching TRBD2. Trimming removed 1 base from V and 3 bases from J; junction bases left unmatched: 8. Germline V gene lookup returns CDR1 SGHTA and CDR2 FQGNSA. This CDR3 spans 18 amino acids. CDR3: CASSLVAGLADLYNEQFF. The CDR3 DNA reads TGTGCCAGCAGCTTAGTGGCGGGACTAGCGGACCTCTACAATGAGCAGTTCTTC.

The rearrangement links TRBV10-3 to TRBJ1-3; TRBD1 matches at 9 bases. Germline CDR1 reads ENHRY; CDR2 reads SYGVKD. The J segment lost 5 bases and the V segment lost 3 bases, leaving 5 bases of the junction unmatched. This CDR3 spans 15 amino acids. The DNA of the CDR3 is TGTGCCATCAGTGATCGGACAGGGGAGAGAAACACCATATATTTT. As protein: CAISDRTGERNTIYF.

The V gene is TRBV7-9, the J gene TRBJ1-1; D is perhaps TRBD1 (5 bases). Trimming took off 5 bases at V and 2 bases at J, with 12 bases between the two ends. Per germline, CDR1 SEHNR and CDR2 FQNEAQ (reference sequence). The CDR3 totals 14 residues. The CDR3 here is CASSPTDSNTEAFF. The CDR3 DNA reads as TGTGCCAGCAGCCCTACCGACAGCAACACTGAAGCTTTCTTT.

V usage is TRBV30 and J usage is TRBJ1-2, with D uncertain. Germline loops: CDR1 GTSNPN, CDR2 SVGIG (reference sequence). The V and J ends lost 5 bases and 7 bases respectively, with 20 bases between them. This CDR3 has 14 amino acids. CDR3 DNA: TGTGCCTGGGACGAAAACAGCTACCGAAGTGGCTACACCTTC. This translates into CAWDENSYRSGYTF.

The chain recombines TRBV5-1 with TRBJ2-3, with 14 bases fitting TRBD2. CDR3 size: 19 residues. J lost 2 bases, V lost 0 bases, and 8 bases had no gene match. Germline V gene data show CDR1 as SGHRS and CDR2 as YFSETQ. The CDR3 nucleotides are TGCGCCAGCAGCTTGGCCCTCCGACTAGCGGGGGGGTACACAGATACGCAGTATTTT. It is translated as CASSLALRLAGGYTDTQYF.

This clone has a single count. The CDR3 DNA reads as TGCGCCAGCACCCTAACTAGCGGGGGGACGGTTGGGGCCCAGTACTTC. Its protein product is CASTLTSGGTVGAQYF. This chain connects TRBV4-1 to TRBJ2-5, with 12 bases fitting TRBD2. Germline-derived CDR1 and CDR2 are MGHRA and YSYEKL. Trimming cost V 7 bases and J 9 bases; bases outside gene matches: 15. CDR3 length: 16 residues.

The chain links TRBV27 to TRBJ2-3; D is unclear. Per the germline V gene, CDR1 is MNHEY and CDR2 is SMNVEV (reference sequence). The CDR3 totals 14 residues. V lost 0 bases and J 1 base, leaving 5 bases between the germline ends. CDR3 nucleotides: TGTGCCAGCAGTTTATCCTTCGGCACAGATACGCAGTATTTT. Its protein product is CASSLSFGTDTQYF.

The chain links TRBV6-5 to TRBJ2-2, with 8 bases identical to TRBD1. Per germline, CDR1 MNHEY and CDR2 SVGAGI. This CDR3 region has 14 residues. Losses at the gene ends were 5 bases for V and 6 bases for J; bases not matched to a gene: 5. CDR3 in amino acids: CASSPRTGPGELFF. In nucleotides, the CDR3 is TGTGCCAGCAGTCCCCGGACAGGGCCCGGGGAGCTGTTTTTT.

J is TRBJ2-5 and V is TRBV6-6; D unclear. CDR1 and CDR2 from the germline V gene are MNHNY and SVGAGI (reference sequence). The length of the CDR3 is 15 residues. V gave up 0 bases and J gave up 1 base, with 9 bases separating them. The CDR3 DNA sequence: TGTGCCAGCAGTTACTCGGCCCCTGTCCAAGAGACCCAGTACTTC. Its protein product is CASSYSAPVQETQYF.

The chain has TRBV27 and TRBJ2-1, with 10 positions matching TRBD1. Germline CDR1 MNHEY, CDR2 SMNVEV (reference sequence). The CDR3 has 19 residues. The V gene end was trimmed by 3 bases and the J gene end by 0 bases; junction bases not matched to a gene: 11. The CDR3 loop reads CASSFGDRGLSSSYNEQFF. CDR3 bases: TGTGCCAGCAGTTTTGGGGACAGGGGTCTTTCCAGCTCCTACAATGAGCAGTTCTTC.

This clone was found once. This chain connects TRBV6-6 to TRBJ1-1, with 8 bases identical to TRBD1. With 5 bases clipped from V and 7 bases from J, the junction kept 12 bases outside the gene matches. Germline V CDR1 and CDR2: MNHNY, SVGAGI (reference sequence). The CDR3 extends over 15 amino acids. The CDR3 reads CASSPRTQGANEAFF. In DNA, the CDR3 is TGTGCCAGCAGTCCACGGACTCAGGGGGCGAATGAAGCTTTCTTT.

The rearrangement links TRBV7-9 to TRBJ1-6; D is ambiguous. Germline V lookup: CDR1 SEHNR, CDR2 FQNEAQ (reference sequence). V was shortened by 5 bases and J by 8 bases, with 13 bases between the two germline ends. The CDR3 is made up of 14 amino acids. The CDR3 protein is CASSPSAGDSPLHF. In DNA, the CDR3 is TGTGCCAGCAGCCCCAGTGCGGGAGATTCACCCCTCCACTTT.

The rearrangement uses TRBV7-2 and TRBJ2-2; 12 bases fit TRBD2. This CDR3 has 16 residues. Germline CDR1 reads SGHTA; CDR2 reads FQGNSA. V was pared by 2 bases and J by 7 bases, with 5 bases of the junction left unmatched. Here the CDR3 reads CASSLFLAGGHGELFF. The CDR3 DNA is TGTGCCAGCAGCTTATTTCTAGCGGGGGGGCACGGGGAGCTGTTTTTT. Complete variable domain (other parts from reference TRBV7-2 and TRBJ2-2): GAGVSQSPSNKVTEKGKDVELRCDPISGHTALYWYRQSLGQGLEFLIYFQGNSAPDKSGLPSDRFSAERTGGSVSTLTIQRTQQEDSAVYLCASSLFLAGGHGELFFGEGSRLTVL.

The CDR3 nucleotides are TGTGCCAGCAGCTCGGGACAGGTTACCTACAATGAGCAGTTCTTC. It yields the protein CASSSGQVTYNEQFF. The rearrangement joins TRBV5-4 to TRBJ2-1; 8 nucleotides match TRBD1. Germline V gene lookup returns CDR1 SGHNT and CDR2 YYREEE (reference sequence). V shed 3 bases, J shed 2 bases, and the junction held 4 bases outside the gene matches. CDR3 length: 15 amino acids.

This clone has just one count. The rearrangement uses TRBV30 and TRBJ1-4, with TRBD1 matching over 8 bases. Losses at the gene ends were 2 bases for V and 8 bases for J; bases not matched to a gene: 7. CDR1 and CDR2 (germline): GTSNPN, SVGIG (reference sequence). This CDR3 has 14 amino acids. As DNA, the CDR3 is TGTGCCTGGAGTTACGGACAGGGCAACGAAAAACTGTTTTTT. This encodes CAWSYGQGNEKLFF.

The gene calls are TRBV25-1 and TRBJ2-5; D may be TRBD2 (5 bases). The CDR3 is 13 residues long. Germline V lookup: CDR1 MGHDK, CDR2 SYGVNS. Trimming left V 1 base short and J 3 bases short, with 6 bases between. CDR3 in DNA: TGTGCCAGCAGTGAATCCGGGAAAGAGACCCAGTACTTC. Translating gives CASSESGKETQYF.

The J gene is TRBJ2-1, the V gene TRBV5-1; TRBD1 aligns across 10 bases. This CDR3 is 15 amino acids long. Losses at the gene ends were 0 bases for V and 9 bases for J; bases not matched to a gene: 6. Germline assignment: CDR1 SGHRS and CDR2 YFSETQ. The CDR3 nucleotides read TGCGCCAGCAGCTTGGCCGACAGGGGGCAGACTGAGCAGTTCTTC. This codes for CASSLADRGQTEQFF.

The chain links TRBV25-1 to TRBJ2-1, with 9 bases that match TRBD1. Trimming removed 8 bases from V and 3 bases from J; junction bases left unmatched: 8. This CDR3 region has 15 residues. Germline V lookup: CDR1 MGHDK, CDR2 SYGVNS. The CDR3 DNA follows: TGTGCCAGCTCACTCCGGGACAGGGACTACAATGAGCAGTTCTTC. This encodes CASSLRDRDYNEQFF.

The chain combines TRBV7-9 with TRBJ1-6; tentative D call: TRBD1 (5 bases). This CDR3 has 14 residues. The V gene lost 4 bases and the J gene lost 7 bases, with 11 bases spanning the gap. Germline CDR1 SEHNR, CDR2 FQNEAQ (reference sequence). CDR3 DNA: TGTGCCAGCAGCTGGTTGGGGGGGAATTCACCCCTCCACTTT. This gives the protein CASSWLGGNSPLHF.

This clone has a handful of counts. The chain recombines TRBV6-1 with TRBJ2-3, with 13 bases that match TRBD2. The CDR3 length is 15 residues. Germline V CDR1 and CDR2: MNHNS, SASEGT. The V gene end was trimmed by 2 bases and the J gene end by 4 bases; junction bases not matched to a gene: 0. The CDR3 protein is CASSETSGGADTQYF. The CDR3 DNA is TGTGCCAGCAGTGAAACTAGCGGGGGGGCAGATACGCAGTATTTT.

This chain joins TRBV29-1 and TRBJ2-7; D gene unclear. This CDR3 spans 11 amino acids. The germline V gene has CDR1 SQVTM and CDR2 ANQGSEA. Between the trimmed V and J ends, which lost 4 bases and 0 bases, there was a span of 4 bases. The CDR3 DNA sequence: TGCAGCGTTGTCGTCTCCTACGAGCAGTACTTC. Translating it yields CSVVVSYEQYF.

The rearrangement links TRBV5-1 to TRBJ1-5, with D hard to call. This CDR3 has 15 amino acids. Trimming stripped 0 bases from V and 4 bases from J, with 11 bases between. Per the germline V gene, CDR1 is SGHRS and CDR2 is YFSETQ. CDR3 nucleotides: TGCGCCAGCAGCTTGGGACCCGAGGATAATCAGCCCCAGCATTTT. Translated: CASSLGPEDNQPQHF.

The chain couples TRBV27 to TRBJ2-1, with 10 bases matching TRBD2. CDR3 length equals 16 residues. CDR1 and CDR2 from the germline V gene are MNHEY and SMNVEV (reference sequence). The trim removed 5 bases at V and 6 bases at J, leaving 10 bases unmatched. CDR3 in DNA: TGTGCCAGCAGTGCCTCAGCGGGGGGGCACCTCAATGAGCAGTTCTTC. This codes for CASSASAGGHLNEQFF.